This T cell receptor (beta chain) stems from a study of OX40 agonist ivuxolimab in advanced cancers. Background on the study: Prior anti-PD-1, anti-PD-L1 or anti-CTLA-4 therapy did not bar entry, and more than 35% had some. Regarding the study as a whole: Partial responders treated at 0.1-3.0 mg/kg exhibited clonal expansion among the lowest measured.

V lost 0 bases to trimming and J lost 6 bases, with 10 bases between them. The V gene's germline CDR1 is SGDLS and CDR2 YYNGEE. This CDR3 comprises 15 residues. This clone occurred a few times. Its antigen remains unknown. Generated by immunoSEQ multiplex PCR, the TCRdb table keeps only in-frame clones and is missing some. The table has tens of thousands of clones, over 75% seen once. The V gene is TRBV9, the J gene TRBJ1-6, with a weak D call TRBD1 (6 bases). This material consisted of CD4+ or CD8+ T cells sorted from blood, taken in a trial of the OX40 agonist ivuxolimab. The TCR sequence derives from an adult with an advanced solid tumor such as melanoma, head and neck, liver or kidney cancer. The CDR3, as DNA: TGTGCCAGCAGCGTAGGGACAGTCCCTAATTCACCCCTCCACTTT. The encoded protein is CASSVGTVPNSPLHF.